This T cell receptor (beta chain) is from a study of shared clonotypes between healthy human individuals (dated by TCRdb to 2019 to 2021). Broadly, across the study: A couple of women and a few men aged 18 to 49 years were included in the cohort. For each donor, CD4 naive and CD4 memory were each run on three plates, CD8 naive on two plates, and CD8 memory on one plate. To estimate repertoire size and how much clonotypes are shared between individuals, the study performed deep sequencing of blood TCR repertoires from five healthy adults. Libraries were prepared and TCR repertoires were sequenced by different laboratories using diverse techniques, in order to increase sequencing depth and limit assay-specific biases. Per donor, leukapheresis produced somewhere between about 0.94 and 9 billion PBMCs.

Summary of the overall study and its limitations: Sampling was restricted to blood, and TCR repertoires in tissue are likely to differ from TCR repertoires in blood. Higher generation probabilities were observed for clonotypes shared by all four sorted-subset donors than for non-shared clonotypes. Estimated clonotype richness was generally larger for naive than for memory subsets. Based on pairwise subsampling, the degree of clonotype sharing among donors was expected to be affected by sequencing depth. When a handful of donors were compared, the shared fraction of clonotypes was roughly 4.8% for naive CD4, about 4% for naive CD8, about 2.4% for memory CD4, and about 0.36% for memory CD8. Because the study included a small number of donors, the genetic and exposure-history diversity represented was limited. Incomplete sequencing was indicated by rarefaction of sorted-subset datasets, despite the large sequencing depth.

Using the deep immunoSEQ assay, multiplex PCR amplified TCR CDR3 regions from genomic DNA. Genomic DNA extracted from each cell subset was distributed evenly over all wells of several immunoSEQ 96-well plates, and each plate served as one replicate. Each replicate PCR for sorted subsets received approximately 200 ng genomic DNA, equal to roughly 30,000 T cell genomes. Purified libraries were measured with a Qubit 3.0 fluorometer, size-checked on a Bioanalyzer 2100, and measured again with the KAPA Library Quantification kit. Each immunoSEQ 96-well plate was sequenced on its own single-read 150-cycle Illumina NextSeq 550 flow cell. The authors' pipeline ran thus. The immunoSEQ output contained only junctional sequences without quality scores, so filtering could not match that applied to full-length reads. To assign V/J genes and CDR3, sequences were annotated against IMGT germline references using PyIR, a Python wrapper for IgBLAST v1.9. Any read was removed if the V/J assignment was weak (E-value above 1e-6), the CDR3 was missing, or the read contained stop codons, out-of-frame junctions, or ambiguous translated residues. V3J clonotypes were defined by identical inferred V gene, J gene, and CDR3 amino acid sequence. Percentage overlap between repertoires was calculated by dividing the number of shared unique clonotypes by the size of the smaller repertoire. Three approaches were used to assess repertoire richness: RTK rarefaction, the Chao1 estimator, and Recon v2.1 estimates of unobserved clonotypes. OLGA was used to compute generation probabilities for all TCRbeta clonotypes that the gDNA method yielded from several donors. What TCRdb holds here is the immuneACCESS table cut down to in-frame rearrangements. Part of the clones is not present; checked against another copy, under half of the missing clones reflect an unresolved V gene, and the others are unexplained. V, J and clone size are those of that table, while D and trimming were read from the DNA. The sample contains around 2.5 million clones, 93% of them found a single time. The ten largest clonotypes hold about 0.39% of the sample.

Donors were healthy HIV-negative adults with no recently reported acute infections or vaccinations. Only Caucasian adults living in Nashville, Tennessee, USA were represented among the donors. CD4+ T cells were enriched by magnetic negative selection; naive cells were then positively selected on CD45RA, and the negative fraction formed the memory subset. Blood was collected by leukapheresis, and PBMCs were isolated by Ficoll-Histopaque density gradient centrifugation and then cryopreserved in liquid nitrogen vapor phase. Purity and quantity of every magnetically sorted T cell population were checked by analytical flow cytometry. Each sorted fraction had its genomic DNA isolated and then quantified by UV absorbance on a Nanodrop 2000c. With regard to this clone: Its binding antigen is unknown. No much larger clone exists at a distance of one base, and base qualities are not known.

This TCR was recovered from a man between 18 and 35 years old in good health. Some clones in this sample may be carry-over from other donors' samples. The specimen was naive CD4+ T cells from PBMCs. Reading the label with the study, this specimen's cell subset or site is: CD45RA+ positively selected.

The DNA sequence is as follows: TGTGCCAGCAGGCTGACAGGGCTGGGTTCACCCCTCCACTTT. Translated, this is CASRLTGLGSPLHF. The chain employs TRBV2 and TRBJ1-6, with 7 bases in between that match TRBD1. The CDR3 holds 14 amino acids from the cysteine to the phenylalanine. The DNA shown is the 42-base CDR3, in frame from base 1. Looking up the germline V gene yields CDR1 SNHLY and CDR2 FYNNEI. Here V drops 6 bases and J drops 9 bases, and the junction holds 8 bases not matched to any gene.